This TCR beta chain was retrieved from a study of PD-1 blockade in mismatch repair-deficient tumors. Study summary: Patients had approximately 12 mismatch repair-deficient cancer types, all previously treated and progressing.

This clone showed up just a few times. TCRdb's table, derived via immunoSEQ multiplex PCR, lists solely in-frame clones and lacks some. Of under 40,000 clones listed, roughly 84% are singletons. The CDR3 length is 15 residues. Germline V gene lookup returns CDR1 MDHEN and CDR2 SYDVKM. V lost 5 bases to trimming and J lost 4 bases, with 18 bases between them. The sequences come from PBMCs, collected 38 to 40 weeks after starting pembrolizumab. The source of this sequence is an adult with mismatch repair-deficient cancer. This chain joins TRBV28 and TRBJ2-7; possibly TRBD2 for D (6 bases). Here the CDR3 DNA reads TGTGCCAGCAGTCCCCCGACCGGGAGTTTATACGAGCAGTACTTC. Protein: CASSPPTGSLYEQYF.